This note documents a single TCR beta chain sequence. The antigen remains undetermined. This record comes from a study of identifying expanded T cells in peripheral blood. The trim removed 5 bases at V and 4 bases at J, leaving 10 bases unmatched. Germline CDR1 SGHTA, CDR2 FQGTGA. The CDR3 is 16 amino acids. Generated by immunoSEQ multiplex PCR, the TCRdb table keeps only in-frame clones and is missing some. The table includes more than 85,000 clones, 88% detected once. Findings of the study overall: Over about two and four weeks, about 17 and 20 clones changed, versus 1.2 between replicates.

The V call is TRBV7-3, the J call TRBJ2-1, with 8 bases identical to TRBD2. The receptor's source is a person aged 18-70 years in good health. Sequenced: blood. CDR3 sequence: CASSPEGSSGYNEQFF. For the CDR3, the DNA is TGTGCCAGCAGCCCGGAGGGGTCTAGCGGGTACAATGAGCAGTTCTTC.